This TCR beta chain was documented in a study of cytomegalovirus exposure and HLA in healthy donors. Study-wide findings and caveats: Within an earlier analysis, most TCR beta V segments proved productive either about 90% or about 30% of the time. Some TCR beta chains (over 150 of them) were listed as cytomegalovirus-associated. Later work associated around 18,000 TCR beta sequences with HLA alleles at 0.05 false discovery rate. There were some public TCRs occurring in many donors, but most TCR sequences were rare.

In regard to this clone: Its antigen is undetermined.

The PCR used 60 Vbeta and 13 Jbeta primers. Sequencing was performed with immunoSEQ multiplex PCR; in TCRdb, only in-frame clones are kept and a portion is missing. The sample contains 95,000 to 100,000 clones, about 74% of which appear only once. The germline CDR1 and CDR2 sequences are SGHTA and FQGNSA. The germline V and J ends were trimmed by 4 bases and 5 bases, with 23 bases remaining between them. The CDR3 length is 17 residues. The sample was PBMCs. The chain links TRBV7-2 to TRBJ1-2, with D possibly TRBD1 on 6 matching bases. The receptor comes from a female donor in good health and CMV-seronegative. The CDR3 nucleotides read TGTGCCAGCAGCTCCCGAGGGGGTCAGACCTCCTGGTATGGCTACACCTTC. It encodes CASSSRGGQTSWYGYTF. The full variable domain, completed using reference TRBV7-2 and TRBJ1-2, is GAGVSQSPSNKVTEKGKDVELRCDPISGHTALYWYRQSLGQGLEFLIYFQGNSAPDKSGLPSDRFSAERTGGSVSTLTIQRTQQEDSAVYLCASSSRGGQTSWYGYTFGSGTRLTVV.